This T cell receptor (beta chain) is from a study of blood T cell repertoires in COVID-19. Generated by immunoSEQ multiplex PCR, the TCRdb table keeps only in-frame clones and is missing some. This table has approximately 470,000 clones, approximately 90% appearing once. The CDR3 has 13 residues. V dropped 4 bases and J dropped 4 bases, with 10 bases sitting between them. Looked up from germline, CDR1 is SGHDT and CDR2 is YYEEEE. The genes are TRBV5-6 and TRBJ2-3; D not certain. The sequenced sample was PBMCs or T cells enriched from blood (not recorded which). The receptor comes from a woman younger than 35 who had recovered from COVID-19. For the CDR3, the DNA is TGTGCCAGCAGCCTGCTTGCGGCAGATACGCAGTATTTT. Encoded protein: CASSLLAADTQYF.